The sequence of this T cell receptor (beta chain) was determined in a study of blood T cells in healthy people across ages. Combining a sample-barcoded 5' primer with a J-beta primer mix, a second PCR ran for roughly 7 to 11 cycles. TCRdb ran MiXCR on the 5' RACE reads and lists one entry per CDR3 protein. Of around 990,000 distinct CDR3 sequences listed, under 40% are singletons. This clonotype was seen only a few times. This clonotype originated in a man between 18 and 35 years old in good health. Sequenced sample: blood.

CDR3 amino acids: CASSVVGAPNSPLHF. CDR3 nucleotide sequence: TGTGCCAGCAGCGTTGTAGGGGCGCCTAATTCACCCCTCCACTTT. This rearrangement joins TRBV9 to TRBJ1-6; a possible D gene is TRBD1 (5 bases). The CDR3 totals 15 residues. CDR1 is SGDLS, CDR2 YYNGEE, per germline. V shed 2 bases and J shed 6 bases, with 12 bases lying between them.